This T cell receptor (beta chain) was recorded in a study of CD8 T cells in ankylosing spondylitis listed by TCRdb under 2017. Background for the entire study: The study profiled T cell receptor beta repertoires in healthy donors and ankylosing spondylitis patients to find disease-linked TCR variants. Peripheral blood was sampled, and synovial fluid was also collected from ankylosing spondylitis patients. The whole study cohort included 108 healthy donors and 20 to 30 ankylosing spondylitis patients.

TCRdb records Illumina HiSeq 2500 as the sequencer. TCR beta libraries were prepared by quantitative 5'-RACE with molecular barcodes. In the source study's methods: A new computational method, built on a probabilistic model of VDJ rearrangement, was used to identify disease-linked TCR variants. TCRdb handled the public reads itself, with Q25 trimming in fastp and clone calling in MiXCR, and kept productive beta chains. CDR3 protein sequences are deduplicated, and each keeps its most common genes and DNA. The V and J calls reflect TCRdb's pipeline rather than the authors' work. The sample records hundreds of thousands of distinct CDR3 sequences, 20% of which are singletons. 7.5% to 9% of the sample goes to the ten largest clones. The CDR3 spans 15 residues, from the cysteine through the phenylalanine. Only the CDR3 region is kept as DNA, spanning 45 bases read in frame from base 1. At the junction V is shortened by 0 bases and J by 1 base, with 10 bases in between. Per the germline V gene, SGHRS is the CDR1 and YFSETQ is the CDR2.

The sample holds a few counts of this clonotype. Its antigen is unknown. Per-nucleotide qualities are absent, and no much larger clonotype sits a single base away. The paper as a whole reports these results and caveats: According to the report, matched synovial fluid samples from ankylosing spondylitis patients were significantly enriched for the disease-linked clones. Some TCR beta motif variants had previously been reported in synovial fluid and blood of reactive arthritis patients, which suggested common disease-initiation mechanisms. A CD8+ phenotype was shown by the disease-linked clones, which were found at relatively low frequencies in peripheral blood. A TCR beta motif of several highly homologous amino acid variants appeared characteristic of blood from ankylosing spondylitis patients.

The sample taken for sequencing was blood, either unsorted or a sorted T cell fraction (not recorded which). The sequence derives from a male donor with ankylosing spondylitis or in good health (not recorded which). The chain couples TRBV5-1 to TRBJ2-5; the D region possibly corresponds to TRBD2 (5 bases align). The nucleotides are TGCGCCAGCAGCTTGGTGCGGAGCGGCCAAGAGACCCAGTACTTC. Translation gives CASSLVRSGQETQYF.